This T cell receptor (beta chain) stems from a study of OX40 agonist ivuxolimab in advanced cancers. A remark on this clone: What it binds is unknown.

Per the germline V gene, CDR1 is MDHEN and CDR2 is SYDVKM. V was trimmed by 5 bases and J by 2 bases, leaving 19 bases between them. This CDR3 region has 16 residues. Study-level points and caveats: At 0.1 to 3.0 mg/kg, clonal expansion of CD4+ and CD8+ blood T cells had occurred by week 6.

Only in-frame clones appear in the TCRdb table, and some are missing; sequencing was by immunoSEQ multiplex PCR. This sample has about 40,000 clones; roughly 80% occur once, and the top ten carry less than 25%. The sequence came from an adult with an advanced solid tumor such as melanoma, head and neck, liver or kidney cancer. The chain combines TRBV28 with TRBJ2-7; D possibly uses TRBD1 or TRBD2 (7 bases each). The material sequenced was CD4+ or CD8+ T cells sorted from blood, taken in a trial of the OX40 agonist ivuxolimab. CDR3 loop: CASSEIDREGTYEQYF. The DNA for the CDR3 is TGTGCCAGCAGTGAGATCGACAGGGAGGGGACCTACGAGCAGTACTTC.